This paragraph reports one T cell receptor (beta chain). This clonotype came up many times. The target of this receptor is not known. It has no much larger one-base neighbor in the sample; base qualities were not kept. The data are from a study of response to subunit inactivated influenza vaccine (dated by TCRdb to the late 2010s). In terms of the full investigation: The study used deep quantitative T cell receptor repertoire profiling to track responses to a trivalent subunit inactivated influenza vaccine. Summary of the overall study and its limitations: The authors suggested that each seasonal influenza vaccination may recruit only a limited number of new T cells.

A distance of 15 bases separates the germline ends of V and J, which lose 4 bases and 13 bases respectively. From the cysteine up to the phenylalanine, the CDR3 has a length of 12 residues. Only the CDR3 region is kept as DNA, spanning 36 bases read in frame from base 1. Based on the germline V gene, the CDR1 and CDR2 sequences are KGHDR and SFDVKD. The time point label of this sample denotes: approximately 40 days after influenza vaccine administration. The library was obtained by RT-PCR. The instrument was an Illumina HiSeq 2500. TCRdb took the public reads, trimmed them with fastp at Q25, ran MiXCR for clone calling and kept in-frame beta chains. Records with the same CDR3 protein are collapsed into one entry carrying the most frequent genes and DNA. This sample gives roughly 570,000 distinct CDR3 sequences in total; roughly 13% of them show up just once. Around 13% of the sample comes from the top ten.

The TCR sequence derives from a man aged 50-59 years who received an inactivated influenza vaccine. Donor details come from another sample of the same person, matched by shared clones. The V gene is TRBV24-1 and the J gene is TRBJ2-5, with the D gene not clear enough to name. This specimen consisted of PBMCs from blood, obtained 40 to 50 days after vaccination. The DNA sequence follows: TGTGCCACCAGTGACTCTCCGGACCACTGGTACTTC. Its protein is CATSDSPDHWYF.